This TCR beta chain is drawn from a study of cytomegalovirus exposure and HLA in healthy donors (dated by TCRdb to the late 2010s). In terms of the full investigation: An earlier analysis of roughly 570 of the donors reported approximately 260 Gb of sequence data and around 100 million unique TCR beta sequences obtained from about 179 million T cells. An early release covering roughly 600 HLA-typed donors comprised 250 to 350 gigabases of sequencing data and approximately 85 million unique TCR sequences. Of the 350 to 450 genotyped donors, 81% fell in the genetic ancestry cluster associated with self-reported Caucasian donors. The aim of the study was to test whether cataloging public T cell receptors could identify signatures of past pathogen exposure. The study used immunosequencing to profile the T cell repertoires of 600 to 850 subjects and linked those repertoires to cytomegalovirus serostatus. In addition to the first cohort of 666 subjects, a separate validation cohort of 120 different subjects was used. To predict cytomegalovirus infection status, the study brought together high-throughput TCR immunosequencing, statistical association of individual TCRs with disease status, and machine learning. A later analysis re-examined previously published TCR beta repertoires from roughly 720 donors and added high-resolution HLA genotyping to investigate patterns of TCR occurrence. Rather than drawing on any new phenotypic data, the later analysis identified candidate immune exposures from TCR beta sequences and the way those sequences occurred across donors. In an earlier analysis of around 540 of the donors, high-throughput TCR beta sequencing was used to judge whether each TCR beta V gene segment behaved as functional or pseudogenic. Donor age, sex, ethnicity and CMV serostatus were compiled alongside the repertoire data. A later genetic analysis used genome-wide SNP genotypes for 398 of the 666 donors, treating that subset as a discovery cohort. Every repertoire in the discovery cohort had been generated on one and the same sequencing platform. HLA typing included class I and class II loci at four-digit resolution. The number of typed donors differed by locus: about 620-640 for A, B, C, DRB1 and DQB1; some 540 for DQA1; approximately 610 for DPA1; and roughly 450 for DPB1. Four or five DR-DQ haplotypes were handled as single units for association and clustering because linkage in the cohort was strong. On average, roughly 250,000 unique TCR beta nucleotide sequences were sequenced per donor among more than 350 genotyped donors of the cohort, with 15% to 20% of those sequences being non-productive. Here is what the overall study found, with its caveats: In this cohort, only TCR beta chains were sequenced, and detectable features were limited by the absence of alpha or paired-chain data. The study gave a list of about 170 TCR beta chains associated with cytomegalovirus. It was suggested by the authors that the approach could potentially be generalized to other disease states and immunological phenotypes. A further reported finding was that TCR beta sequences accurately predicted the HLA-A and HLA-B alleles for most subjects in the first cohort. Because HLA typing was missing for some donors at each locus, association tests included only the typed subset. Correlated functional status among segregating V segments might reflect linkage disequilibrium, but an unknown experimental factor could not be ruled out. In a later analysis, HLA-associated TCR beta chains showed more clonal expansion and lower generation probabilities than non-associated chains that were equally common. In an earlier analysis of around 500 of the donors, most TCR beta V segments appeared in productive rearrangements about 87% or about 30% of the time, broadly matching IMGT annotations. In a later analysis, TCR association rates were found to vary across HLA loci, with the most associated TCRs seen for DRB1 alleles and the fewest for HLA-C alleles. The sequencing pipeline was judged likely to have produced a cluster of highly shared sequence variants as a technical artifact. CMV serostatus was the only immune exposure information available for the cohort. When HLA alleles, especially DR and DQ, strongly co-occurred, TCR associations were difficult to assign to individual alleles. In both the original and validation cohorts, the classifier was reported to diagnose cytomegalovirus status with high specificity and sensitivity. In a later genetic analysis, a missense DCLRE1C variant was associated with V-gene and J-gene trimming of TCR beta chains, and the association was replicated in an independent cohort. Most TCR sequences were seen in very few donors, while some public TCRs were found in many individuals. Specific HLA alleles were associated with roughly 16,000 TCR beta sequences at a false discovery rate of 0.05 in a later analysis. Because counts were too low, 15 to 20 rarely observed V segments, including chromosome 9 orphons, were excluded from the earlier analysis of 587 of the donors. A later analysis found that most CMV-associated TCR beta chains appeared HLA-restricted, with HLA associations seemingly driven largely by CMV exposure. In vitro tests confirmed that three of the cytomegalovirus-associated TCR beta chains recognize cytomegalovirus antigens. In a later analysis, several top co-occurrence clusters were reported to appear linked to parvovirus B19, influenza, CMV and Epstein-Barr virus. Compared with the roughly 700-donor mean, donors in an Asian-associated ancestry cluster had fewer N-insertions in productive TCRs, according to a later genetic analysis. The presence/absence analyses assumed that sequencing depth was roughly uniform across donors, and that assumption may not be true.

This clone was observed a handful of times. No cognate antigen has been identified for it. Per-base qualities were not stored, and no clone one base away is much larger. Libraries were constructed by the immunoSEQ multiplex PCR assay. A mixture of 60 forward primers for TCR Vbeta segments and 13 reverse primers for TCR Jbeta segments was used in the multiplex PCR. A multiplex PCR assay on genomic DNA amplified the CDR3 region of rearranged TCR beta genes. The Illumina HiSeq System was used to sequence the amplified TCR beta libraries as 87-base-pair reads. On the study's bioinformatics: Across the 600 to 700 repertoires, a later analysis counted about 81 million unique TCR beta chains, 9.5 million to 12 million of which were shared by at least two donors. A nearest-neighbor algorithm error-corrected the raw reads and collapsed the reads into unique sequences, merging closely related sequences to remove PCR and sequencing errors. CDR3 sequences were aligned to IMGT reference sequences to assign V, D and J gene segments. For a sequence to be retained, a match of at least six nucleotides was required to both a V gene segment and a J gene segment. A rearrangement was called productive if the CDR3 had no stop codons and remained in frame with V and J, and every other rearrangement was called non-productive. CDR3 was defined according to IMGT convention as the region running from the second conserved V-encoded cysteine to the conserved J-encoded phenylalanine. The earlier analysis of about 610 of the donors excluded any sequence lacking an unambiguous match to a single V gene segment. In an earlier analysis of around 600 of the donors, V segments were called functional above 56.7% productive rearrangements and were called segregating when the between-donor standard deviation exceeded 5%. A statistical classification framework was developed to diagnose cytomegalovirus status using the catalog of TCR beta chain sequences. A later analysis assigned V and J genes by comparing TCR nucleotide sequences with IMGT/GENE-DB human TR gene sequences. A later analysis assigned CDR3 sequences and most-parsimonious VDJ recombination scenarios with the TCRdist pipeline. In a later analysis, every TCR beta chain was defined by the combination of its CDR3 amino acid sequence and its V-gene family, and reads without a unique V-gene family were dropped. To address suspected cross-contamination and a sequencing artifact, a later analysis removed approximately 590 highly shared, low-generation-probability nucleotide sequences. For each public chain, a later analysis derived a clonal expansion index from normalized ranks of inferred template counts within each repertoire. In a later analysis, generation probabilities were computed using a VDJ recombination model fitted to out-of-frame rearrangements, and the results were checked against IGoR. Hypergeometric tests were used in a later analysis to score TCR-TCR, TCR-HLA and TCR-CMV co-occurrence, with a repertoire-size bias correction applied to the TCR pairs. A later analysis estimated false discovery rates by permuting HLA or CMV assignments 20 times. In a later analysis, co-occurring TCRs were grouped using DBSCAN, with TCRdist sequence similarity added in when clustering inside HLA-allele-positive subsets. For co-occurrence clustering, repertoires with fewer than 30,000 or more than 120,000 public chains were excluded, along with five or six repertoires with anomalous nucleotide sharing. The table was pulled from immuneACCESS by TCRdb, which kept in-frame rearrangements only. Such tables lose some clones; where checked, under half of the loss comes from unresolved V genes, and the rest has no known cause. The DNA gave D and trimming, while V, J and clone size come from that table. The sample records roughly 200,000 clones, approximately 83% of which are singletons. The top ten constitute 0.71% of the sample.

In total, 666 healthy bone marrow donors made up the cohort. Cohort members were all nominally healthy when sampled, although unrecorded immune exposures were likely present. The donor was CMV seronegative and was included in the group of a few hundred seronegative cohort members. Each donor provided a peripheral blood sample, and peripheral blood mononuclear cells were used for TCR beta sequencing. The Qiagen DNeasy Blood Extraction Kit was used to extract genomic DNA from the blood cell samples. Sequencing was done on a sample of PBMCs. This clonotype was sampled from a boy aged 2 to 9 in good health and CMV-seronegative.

The base sequence is TGTGCCAGCAGTGAAGCGTGGTTCGGGCAGGGATTTAATGAAAACAAACTGTTTTTT. It codes for CASSEAWFGQGFNENKLFF. The chain employs TRBV2 and TRBJ1-4, with a weak D call of TRBD1 (5 bases match). V loses 0 bases of germline sequence and J loses 11 bases, and the interval between the two ends is 28 bases. The germline V gene encodes CDR1 SNHLY and CDR2 FYNNEI. The CDR3 numbers 19 residues from cysteine through phenylalanine. Solely the CDR3 DNA is kept, with 57 bases framed from the first base.